Following are 15 T cell receptor beta chains from one sample sequenced in a study of vaccination effects on CD4 cells after COVID-19 (dated by TCRdb to about 2022). These TCRs are of unknown antigen specificity. In the ViraFEST assay, PBMC were stimulated with viral peptide pools, and TCR sequencing was then used to find antigen-specific CD4+ T cell clonotypes based on their expansion. After more than nine days of culture, CD4+ T cells were isolated with the EasySep CD4+ T cell isolation kit. Each participant received two doses of an mRNA SARS-CoV-2 vaccine, either BNT162b2 or mRNA-1273. Receptor libraries were prepared by the immunoSEQ multiplex PCR assay. The immuneACCESS repertoire file appears here via TCRdb, limited to in-frame rearrangements. These files lack a portion of the clones; in checked studies, under half of the deficit traces to unresolved V genes, and the cause of the others is not known. A total of under 80,000 clones appear in this sample, around 73% of them only once. The ten largest clones represent 1% to 1.5% of the sample.

The source was CD4+ T cells from PBMCs cultured with HCoV-229E spike peptides, collected after COVID-19 vaccination. In the paper's terms, the cell subset or site label means: HCoV-229E spike overlapping peptide pool stimulation. The receptors here all came from a human donor who received a COVID-19 vaccine.

Only a few counts were recorded for this clone. V gene TRBV2 combines with J gene TRBJ1-2; D is possibly TRBD1 (5 bases). Trimming took 5 bases from V and 5 from J, leaving 9 bases between them. Germline assignment: CDR1 SNHLY and CDR2 FYNNEI. The CDR3 loop spans 12 amino acids. CDR3 protein: CASSSRGYGYTF. In DNA, the CDR3 is TGTGCCAGCAGTTCCCGGGGGTATGGCTACACCTTC.

The rearrangement uses TRBV5-1 and TRBJ1-1; weak D call: TRBD1 (6 bases). Trimming stripped 0 bases from V and 2 bases from J, with 11 bases between. Germline CDR1 SGHRS, CDR2 YFSETQ. CDR3 size: 15 residues. The DNA of the CDR3 is TGCGCCAGCAGCTTGGGTGGGGGCATTAACACTGAAGCTTTCTTT. Its translation is CASSLGGGINTEAFF.

Comment on this clone: Its ends do not fully match the called genes, so a read error is possible. The J gene is TRBJ1-3, the V gene TRBV19; D gene uncertain. In germline, CDR1 is LNHDA, CDR2 SQIVND (reference sequence). The CDR3 runs 15 residues. CDR3 in amino acids: CASSLEASSGNTIYF. DNA for the CDR3: TGTGCCAGTAGTTTAGAAGCTAGCTCTGGAAACACCATATATTTT.

The chain recombines TRBV12-3 or TRBV12-4 with TRBJ2-1; D gene uncertain. V lost 6 bases to trimming and J lost 4 bases, with 4 bases between them. The CDR3 totals 11 residues. This CDR3 reads CASSYYNEQFF. CDR3 coding DNA: TGTGCCAGCAGCTATTACAATGAGCAGTTCTTC.

V and J are TRBV29-1 and TRBJ2-5, with 9 bases identical to TRBD2. Germline V gene sequence: CDR1 SQVTM, CDR2 ANQGSEA. V gave up 8 bases and J gave up 5 bases; unmatched junction bases: 15. The CDR3 spans 15 residues. This CDR3 is CSISSPSGVRETQYF. In DNA, the CDR3 is TGCAGCATCTCATCCCCTAGCGGGGTCCGGGAGACCCAGTACTTC.

The V gene is TRBV6-1, the J gene TRBJ2-3, with D possibly matching TRBD2 (6 bases). Per the germline V gene, CDR1 is MNHNS and CDR2 is SASEGT. Between the trimmed V and J ends, which lost 1 base and 0 bases, there was a span of 11 bases. The CDR3 is 16 amino acids. The CDR3 DNA reads as TGTGCCAGCAGTGAAGTGGGAGGACCTAGCACAGATACGCAGTATTTT. As protein: CASSEVGGPSTDTQYF.

This clone was recorded a few times. V usage is TRBV4-1 and J usage is TRBJ2-2; 7 nucleotides match TRBD1. Germline V gene lookup returns CDR1 MGHRA and CDR2 YSYEKL. The CDR3 runs 19 residues. V lost 1 base to trimming and J lost 0 bases; unmatched junction nucleotides: 11. The CDR3 region is CASSQVGTAKIANTGELFF. The CDR3, as DNA: TGCGCCAGCAGCCAAGTTGGGACAGCGAAAATCGCGAACACCGGGGAGCTGTTTTTT.

This rearrangement joins TRBV6-2 or TRBV6-3 to TRBJ2-2; maybe TRBD1 (5 bases). V dropped 6 bases and J dropped 10 bases, with 18 bases sitting between them. Germline V gene lookup returns CDR1 MNHEY and CDR2 SVGEGT. This CDR3 spans 14 amino acids. This CDR3 is CASSDETAISELFF. In nucleotides, the CDR3 is TGTGCCAGCAGCGACGAGACAGCAATCTCGGAGCTGTTTTTT.

V is TRBV5-1 and J is TRBJ2-5; D possibly matches TRBD1 or TRBD2 (5 bases each). CDR3 length equals 14 residues. CDR1 and CDR2 from the germline V gene are SGHRS and YFSETQ. V was clipped by 4 bases and J by 2 bases, with 12 bases between them. The CDR3 is CASSQGEQQETQYF. Written as DNA, the CDR3 is TGCGCCAGCAGCCAAGGGGAGCAGCAAGAGACCCAGTACTTC. Full variable domain (rest looked up from reference TRBV5-1 and TRBJ2-5): KAGVTQTPRYLIKTRGQQVTLSCSPISGHRSVSWYQQTPGQGLQFLFEYFSETQRNKGNFPGRFSGRQFSNSRSEMNVSTLELGDSALYLCASSQGEQQETQYFGPGTRLLVL.

The chain carries TRBV4-1 and TRBJ1-2; D is unclear. The germline V and J ends were trimmed by 0 bases and 1 base, with 9 bases remaining between them. The germline CDR1 and CDR2 sequences are MGHRA and YSYEKL. There are 15 residues in the CDR3. In DNA, the CDR3 is TGCGCCAGCAGCCAAGATTTCTGGGTTAACTATGGCTACACCTTC. Translated, it gives CASSQDFWVNYGYTF.

The chain couples TRBV21-1 to TRBJ1-1. TRBV21-1 is shown as a pseudogene. The CDR3 covers 15 residues. The CDR3 DNA sequence: TGTGCCAGCAGCAACCTCCCTCGGGGGGACACTGAAGCTTTCTTT. It is translated as CASSNLPRGDTEAFF.

The rearrangement uses TRBV10-2 and TRBJ2-7; D not resolved. Germline loops: CDR1 WSHSY, CDR2 SAAADI. Trimming shortened V by 0 bases and J by 6 bases, and 3 bases separated the two germline ends. The CDR3 totals 11 residues. The CDR3 DNA is TGCGCCAGCAGTGAGTCGATCGAGCAGTACGTC. Its protein product is CASSESIEQYV.

This clone came up once. The chain is built from TRBV7-9 and TRBJ2-3, with D perhaps matching TRBD1 (6 bases). The CDR3 sequence is 15 residues long. CDR1 is SEHNR and CDR2 is FQNEAQ in the germline V gene (reference sequence). Trimming shortened V by 5 bases and J by 3 bases, and 15 bases separated the two germline ends. In DNA form, the CDR3 reads TGTGCCAGCAGCAGATTGACAGGAGCTACAGATACGCAGTATTTT. Protein sequence: CASSRLTGATDTQYF.

This clone was observed once. The V and J genes are TRBV5-1 and TRBJ2-5, with a possible D match to TRBD1 (5 bases). Germline-derived CDR1 and CDR2 are SGHRS and YFSETQ. Trimming removed 4 bases from V and 0 bases from J, with 13 bases in between. CDR3 size: 15 residues. CDR3 DNA: TGCGCCAGCAGCGACCTGACAGCCGACCAAGAGACCCAGTACTTC. Protein sequence: CASSDLTADQETQYF.

The chain's CDR3 is CASGPGLAQETQYF. CDR3 DNA: TGTGCTAGTGGTCCCGGACTCGCCCAAGAGACCCAGTACTTC. This rearrangement joins TRBV12-5 to TRBJ2-5, with a possible D match to TRBD2 (5 bases). The CDR3 spans 14 residues. Germline CDR1 reads LGHNT; CDR2 reads FRNRAP. V shed 5 bases and J shed 1 base, with 11 bases lying between them.